This note documents a single TCR beta chain sequence. Germline V CDR1 and CDR2: SGHTA, FQGNSA. Trimming took 3 bases from V and 6 from J, leaving 15 bases between them. The CDR3 has 14 amino acids. Method: immunoSEQ multiplex PCR; TCRdb's copy keeps in-frame clones and lacks some. The profile covers over 20,000 clones, with roughly nine tenths appearing a single time and about 15% taken by the ten largest. This sample stems from a study of T cells in localized non-small cell lung cancer. The TCR sequence derives from a man aged 35 to 69 with stage III squamous cell lung carcinoma. The source material was peripheral blood, sampled before any cancer treatment. The gene calls are TRBV7-2 and TRBJ2-7; D call uncertain. The CDR3 bases are TGTGCCAGCAGCTTCGTCGGAGCTGCGGCCGAGCAGTACTTC. As protein: CASSFVGAAAEQYF.